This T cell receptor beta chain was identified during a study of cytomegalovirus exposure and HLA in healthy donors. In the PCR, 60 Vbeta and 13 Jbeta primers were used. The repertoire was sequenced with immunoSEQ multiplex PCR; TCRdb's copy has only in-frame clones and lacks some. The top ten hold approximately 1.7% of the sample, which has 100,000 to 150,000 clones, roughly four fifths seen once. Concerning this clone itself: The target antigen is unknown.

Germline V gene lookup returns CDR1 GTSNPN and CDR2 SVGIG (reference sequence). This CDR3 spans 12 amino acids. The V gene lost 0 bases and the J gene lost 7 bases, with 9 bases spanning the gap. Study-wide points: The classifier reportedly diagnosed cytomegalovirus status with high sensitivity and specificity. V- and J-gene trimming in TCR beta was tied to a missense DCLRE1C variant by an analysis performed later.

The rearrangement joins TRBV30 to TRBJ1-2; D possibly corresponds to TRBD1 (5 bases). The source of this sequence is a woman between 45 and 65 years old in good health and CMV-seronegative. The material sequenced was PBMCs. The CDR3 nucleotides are TGTGCCTGGAGTGTACAGGTTGGTGGCTACACCTTC. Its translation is CAWSVQVGGYTF.